This T cell receptor beta chain appears in the sequencing data of a study of T cell responses to AZD1222 COVID-19 vaccine. Overall study results and limits: Unmutated regions of variants are reportedly targeted by nearly half of spike-specific TCRs. The span of vaccine-associated CD4 TCRs extended across spike, with dominance at 160-218 and 743-854. Just 5 to 7 people given AZD1222 tested seropositive at baseline.

Profiling relied on immunoSEQ multiplex PCR, and the TCRdb table lists in-frame clones only, not all of them. Of roughly 190,000 clones in the sample, about 89% were seen once. CDR3 length: 14 residues. Per the germline V gene, CDR1 is SEHNR and CDR2 is FQNEAQ (reference sequence). V was shortened by 3 bases and J by 4 bases, with 12 bases between the two germline ends. This clone has a single count. What it binds is unknown. The receptor was derived from an adult who received the AZD1222 COVID-19 vaccine. The specimen comprised peripheral blood, sampled 28 days after the second AZD1222 dose. The rearrangement links TRBV7-9 to TRBJ1-2; D may be TRBD1 (6 bases). This CDR3 is CASSFTTGGYGYTF. The CDR3 DNA sequence: TGTGCCAGCAGCTTCACGACAGGAGGCTATGGCTACACCTTC.